This TCR beta chain was obtained from a study of CD8 T cells in ankylosing spondylitis. Concerning this clonotype itself: Antigen unknown.

Whole-study findings and limits: There was reportedly significant enrichment of clones that were disease-linked in matched ankylosing spondylitis synovial fluid. Clones that were linked to disease were CD8+ and were relatively rare in peripheral blood. A TCR beta motif made of roughly eight highly homologous variants seemed typical of ankylosing spondylitis blood. A number of the motif variants had already been described in reactive arthritis synovial fluid and blood.

The authors made TCR beta libraries by quantitative 5'-RACE with molecular barcodes. Each CDR3 protein gets one entry after TCRdb re-called the 5' RACE reads with MiXCR. The sample holds over 450,000 distinct CDR3 sequences, roughly an eighth seen once. This CDR3 region has 14 residues. Per germline, CDR1 KGHDR and CDR2 SFDVKD. Trimming at V came to 3 bases and at J to 7 bases, leaving 4 bases not matched to a gene. This clonotype was obtained from a male donor with ankylosing spondylitis. The sample consisted of blood, either unsorted or a sorted T cell fraction (not recorded which). The chain couples TRBV24-1 to TRBJ1-5, with TRBD1 matching over 8 bases. The CDR3 sequence: CATSDGQGEQPQHF. Written as DNA, the CDR3 is TGTGCCACCAGTGATGGACAGGGAGAACAGCCCCAGCATTTT.